This is a list of T cell receptor beta chains from one sample in a study of beta chain features in type 1 diabetes. Measured with immunoSEQ multiplex PCR; TCRdb has only the in-frame clones, and not every one. The data contain about 340,000 clones, approximately 12% of them singletons. The specimen sequenced was naive CD4+ T cells from blood. The receptor set was obtained from a woman aged 18-29 years with type 1 diabetes. The CDR3 runs from the conserved cysteine through the conserved F or W. D genes are given only for firm matches. For some rows the clone size is stated as once, few or many, or as a class when expanded; others skip it.

>TRBV6-5|few|NA|TRBJ2-3
CASRSGDTQYF
TGTGCCAGCAGATCAGGAGATACGCAGTATTTT
>TRBV4-2|NA|TRBD2|TRBJ2-1
CASSQVGDSGRDEQFF
TGTGCCAGCAGCCAAGTAGGTGATAGCGGGAGAGATGAGCAGTTCTTC
>TRBV11-1|NA|NA|TRBJ2-1
CASSLALVNEQFF
TGTGCCAGCAGCTTAGCGTTAGTGAATGAGCAGTTCTTC
>TRBV21-1|NA|NA|TRBJ2-3
CASTGLSGSSTDTQYF
TGTGCCAGCACCGGGCTTAGCGGGAGTAGCACAGATACGCAGTATTTT
>TRBV9|NA|NA|TRBJ2-3
CASSVGPHRDTQYF
TGTGCCAGCAGCGTAGGGCCTCACAGAGATACGCAGTATTTT
>TRBV30|NA|TRBD2|TRBJ2-1
CAWSSGGASGRMGQFF
TGTGCCTGGAGTTCTGGTGGGGCTAGCGGGAGGATGGGGCAGTTCTTC
>TRBV7-9|NA|TRBD1|TRBJ1-1
CASSPLPGQGAPWTEAFF
TGTGCCAGCAGCCCGCTTCCGGGACAGGGGGCGCCTTGGACTGAAGCTTTCTTT
>TRBV30|NA|TRBD1|TRBJ1-1
CAWGRQGAKNTEAFF
TGTGCCTGGGGTAGACAGGGGGCGAAGAACACTGAAGCTTTCTTT
>TRBV7-9|NA|TRBD1|TRBJ1-2
CASSEGDRANYGYTF
TGTGCCAGCAGCGAAGGGGACAGGGCTAACTATGGCTACACCTTC
>TRBV11-3|NA|TRBD1|TRBJ2-5
CASSPDRDETQYF
TGTGCCAGCAGCCCAGACAGGGACGAGACCCAGTACTTC
>TRBV5-4|few|TRBD1|TRBJ1-2
CASSQDRGDYGYTF
TGTGCCAGCAGCCAGGACAGGGGTGACTATGGCTACACCTTC
>TRBV11-2|NA|NA|TRBJ1-1
CASSLMARNTEAFF
TGTGCCAGCAGCTTAATGGCAAGGAACACTGAAGCTTTCTTT
>TRBV7-2|few|NA|TRBJ1-1
CASSTDRNTEAFF
TGTGCCAGCAGTACAGACAGGAACACTGAAGCTTTCTTT
>TRBV9|few|NA|TRBJ2-5
CASSPNGLTQETQYF
TGTGCCAGCAGCCCGAACGGACTGACGCAAGAGACCCAGTACTTC
>TRBV20-1|few|NA|TRBJ1-2
CSARQAYGYTF
TGCAGTGCTAGACAGGCTTATGGCTACACCTTC
>TRBV7-2|NA|NA|TRBJ2-1
CASSRTLANEQFF
TGTGCCAGCAGCCGTACCCTAGCCAATGAGCAGTTCTTC
>TRBV6-6|few|NA|TRBJ2-5
CASSSPGSETQYF
TGTGCCAGCAGTTCCCCCGGGAGTGAGACCCAGTACTTC
>TRBV27|NA|TRBD1|TRBJ2-6
CASSLSTGLVGANVLTF
TGTGCCAGCAGTTTATCGACAGGGTTGGTAGGGGCCAACGTCCTGACTTTC
>TRBV4-2|NA|NA|TRBJ1-1
CASSQGQILNTEAFF
TGTGCCAGCAGCCAAGGGCAGATCCTGAACACTGAAGCTTTCTTT
>TRBV28|NA|TRBD2|TRBJ2-3
CASSPGGTRSTDTQYF
TGTGCCAGCAGCCCCGGGGGGACGCGTAGCACAGATACGCAGTATTTT
>TRBV30|few|NA|TRBJ2-1
CAWSDPGQPGGNEQFF
TGTGCCTGGAGCGACCCAGGGCAGCCTGGTGGGAATGAGCAGTTCTTC
>TRBV6-1|few|NA|TRBJ1-1
CASSEEGRVRNTEAFF
TGTGCCAGCAGTGAAGAGGGCAGGGTGAGGAACACTGAAGCTTTCTTT
>TRBV9|NA|TRBD2|TRBJ2-5
CASSVGGSETQYF
TGTGCCAGCAGCGTAGGCGGGAGTGAGACCCAGTACTTC